This is a list of T cell receptor beta chains from one sample in a study of blood T cell repertoires in COVID-19. TCRdb's table, derived via immunoSEQ multiplex PCR, lists solely in-frame clones and lacks some. This table holds some 130,000 clones, about 76% found once. What was sequenced was peripheral blood. These receptors all stem from a man at least 80 years old with acute or convalescent COVID-19. The CDR3 runs from the conserved cysteine through the conserved F or W. A D gene is named only where the DNA matches it firmly. A row's size may be missing; if present it is once, few, many or a size class.

d_call	clone_size	v_call	j_call	cdr3_nt	cdr3_aa
TRBD1	NA	TRBV5-4	TRBJ1-1	TGTGCGTGGGACAGGGAGAGGAACACTGAAGCTTTCTTT	CAWDRERNTEAFF
TRBD1	few	TRBV7-2	TRBJ1-2	TGTGCCAGCAGTTCTTACCGGGACAGGGGGCCCGATGGCTACACCTTC	CASSSYRDRGPDGYTF
NA	NA	TRBV27	TRBJ2-1	TGTGCCAGCAGTGGATTTACTAGCAGTTACAATGAGCAGTTCTTC	CASSGFTSSYNEQFF
NA	once	TRBV6-6	TRBJ2-2	TGTGCCACCCTCGCTGGCAGGTCCACCGGGGAGCTGTTTTTT	CATLAGRSTGELFF
NA	NA	TRBV7-3	TRBJ1-1	TGTGCCAGCAGCGTACAGGGGAACACTGAAGCTTTCTTT	CASSVQGNTEAFF
TRBD1	once	TRBV2	TRBJ1-1	TGTGCCAGCAGTGTTCGACAGGGCAACTTGAACACTGAAGCTTTCTTT	CASSVRQGNLNTEAFF
TRBD1	NA	TRBV7-2	TRBJ2-4	TGTGCCAGCAGCGGGTCGGGACAGCTCAAAAACATTCAGTACTTC	CASSGSGQLKNIQYF
TRBD2	NA	TRBV7-3	TRBJ2-1	TGTGCCAGCAGCCAAGCGGGGGGGGCCCGCAATGAGCAGTTCTTC	CASSQAGGARNEQFF
TRBD2	NA	TRBV19	TRBJ2-4	TGTGCCAGTAGTATAGGAGGACTAGCGGGAAACATTCAGTACTTC	CASSIGGLAGNIQYF
NA	NA	TRBV7-3	TRBJ2-3	TGTGCCAGCAGCTTAACGAGAACTCCGAGTGCTAGCACAGATACGCAGTATTTT	CASSLTRTPSASTDTQYF
NA	NA	TRBV9	TRBJ1-4	TGTGCCAGCAGCCAACCTAGGACAATCGAAGAAAAACTGTTTTTT	CASSQPRTIEEKLFF
NA	NA	TRBV25-1	TRBJ1-2	TGTGCCAGCAGTGACTCGGGGCAGGGGCACTATGGCTACACCTTC	CASSDSGQGHYGYTF
NA	NA	TRBV7-9	TRBJ1-2	TGTGCCAGCAGCACTGGCGGGACCGTCTATGGCTACACCTTC	CASSTGGTVYGYTF
NA	NA	TRBV27	TRBJ2-4	TGTGCCAGCAGCGAACAGGGTAGGGCCAAAAACATTCAGTACTTC	CASSEQGRAKNIQYF
NA	NA	TRBV2	TRBJ2-3	TGTGCCAGCAGTGGCCAGGTCCGCACAGATACGCAGTATTTT	CASSGQVRTDTQYF
TRBD1	NA	TRBV4-1	TRBJ1-2	TGCGCCAGCAGACCTACAGGGGGCCGACTCTATGGCTACACCTTC	CASRPTGGRLYGYTF
NA	few	TRBV12-3/TRBV12-4	TRBJ2-7	TGTGCCAGCAGTGTCTCAGGGACCTACGAGCAGTACTTC	CASSVSGTYEQYF
NA	NA	TRBV19	TRBJ1-2	TGTGCCAGTACAACCTCGATCACGGTCAACTATGGCTACACCTTC	CASTTSITVNYGYTF
TRBD1	NA	TRBV7-8	TRBJ1-6	TGTGCCAGCAGCCCGGGACAGGGTAGTTCACCCCTCCACTTT	CASSPGQGSSPLHF
NA	NA	TRBV7-8	TRBJ2-2	TGTGCCAGCAGCTTAGTTTCGGGAGGGGAGCTGTTTTTT	CASSLVSGGELFF
NA	NA	TRBV11-3	TRBJ2-3	TGTGCCAGCAGCTTAGGGACAGAGTATCATACGCAGTATTTT	CASSLGTEYHTQYF
NA	once	TRBV24-1	TRBJ1-1	TGTGCCACCAGTGATTTCGGCCTACAGGAACGGAACACTGAAGCTTTCTTT	CATSDFGLQERNTEAFF
TRBD2	many	TRBV27	TRBJ2-3	TGTGCCAGCAGTTCCCCCCAGCGGGGGACTACAGATACGCAGTATTTT	CASSSPQRGTTDTQYF
TRBD1	few	TRBV5-6	TRBJ1-2	TGTGCCAGCAGCGAGTGGGACAGGAGACCATACTATGGCTACACCTTC	CASSEWDRRPYYGYTF
NA	once	TRBV16	TRBJ1-2	TGTGCCAGCAGCCAATCGCCAGGGAGGGGTGGCTACACCTTC	CASSQSPGRGGYTF
NA	NA	TRBV5-1	TRBJ2-2	TGCGCCAGCAGCTCGACGGGGGACACCGGGGAGCTGTTTTTT	CASSSTGDTGELFF
NA	NA	TRBV11-3	TRBJ2-7	TGTGCCAGCAGCTTAAGTACCGTCGGAGTCGAGCAGTACTTC	CASSLSTVGVEQYF
TRBD1	once	TRBV14	TRBJ2-1	TGTGCCAGCAGCCCAGGGGGTGGGGGTGTCAATGAGCAGTTCTTC	CASSPGGGGVNEQFF
TRBD1	NA	TRBV4-3	TRBJ2-3	TGCGCCAGCAGCCGCGGACAGGGGGCCATGATCGACACAGATACGCAGTATTTT	CASSRGQGAMIDTDTQYF
NA	NA	TRBV7-2	TRBJ1-4	TGTGCCAGCAGCTTAGACGGAGCAACTAATGAAAAACTGTTTTTT	CASSLDGATNEKLFF
NA	NA	TRBV7-2	TRBJ1-2	TGTGCCAGCAGCTTAGTGACCTTGAAACGGGACTATGGCTACACCTTC	CASSLVTLKRDYGYTF
NA	NA	TRBV3-1/TRBV3-2	TRBJ1-1	TGTGCCAGCAGCCAACGATATCAGACAGTTGAAGCTTTCTTT	CASSQRYQTVEAFF
NA	NA	TRBV7-9	TRBJ1-1	TGTGCCAGCAGCTCGGGTGCCCTAAAAGCTTTCTTT	CASSSGALKAFF
NA	NA	TRBV7-6	TRBJ2-2	TGTGCCAGCAGCTACCTTTGGAGCGGCGCTAACACCGGGGAGCTGTTTTTT	CASSYLWSGANTGELFF
NA	few	TRBV27	TRBJ1-1	TGTGCCAGCAGGGCGAACACTGAAGCTTTCTTT	CASRANTEAFF
TRBD2	once	TRBV24-1	TRBJ2-1	TGTGCCACGATGGTTAGCGGGACTCAAAGGCAGTTCTTC	CATMVSGTQRQFF
NA	few	TRBV2	TRBJ2-6	TGTGCCAGCAGTCCGACAGGATCCAGCTCTGGGGCCAACGTCCTGACTTTC	CASSPTGSSSGANVLTF
NA	NA	TRBV29-1	TRBJ2-6	TGCAGCGCCACAGGGCCTGGGGCCAACGTCCTGACTTTC	CSATGPGANVLTF
NA	NA	TRBV7-2	TRBJ2-1	TGTGCCAGCAGCTCAACTTGGACGGAGGGGAATGAGCAGTTCTTC	CASSSTWTEGNEQFF
NA	NA	TRBV30	TRBJ1-4	TGTGCCTGGAGTGGCCGGGCAGGGTCTGACGAAAAACTGTTTTTT	CAWSGRAGSDEKLFF
TRBD1	NA	TRBV5-4	TRBJ1-6	TGTGCCAGCAGCTTGAACAGGGGCCCTAATTCACCCCTCCACTTT	CASSLNRGPNSPLHF
TRBD1	few	TRBV2	TRBJ1-2	TGTGCCAGCACCTTACAGGGGATAAGCCGCTACACCTTC	CASTLQGISRYTF
NA	NA	TRBV10-3	TRBJ2-1	TGTGCCATCGCGGGACGGGGCGATGAGCAGTTCTTC	CAIAGRGDEQFF
NA	NA	TRBV21-1	TRBJ2-7	TGTGCCAGCAGCACCTACAGCCTAGCGGGGGCCGCCTACGAGCAGTACTTC	CASSTYSLAGAAYEQYF
TRBD1	NA	TRBV3-1/TRBV3-2	TRBJ1-6	TGTGCCAGCAGCCAGCAGGGGGATTCACCCCTCCACTTT	CASSQQGDSPLHF
NA	NA	TRBV3-1/TRBV3-2	TRBJ2-6	TGTGCCAGCAGCCAACTGGGGGCGAGCGGGGCCAACGTCCTGACTTTC	CASSQLGASGANVLTF
NA	NA	TRBV15	TRBJ1-5	TGTGCCACCAGCAGAGATGTAGGGGCATCCCAGCCCCAGCATTTT	CATSRDVGASQPQHF
NA	NA	TRBV11-2	TRBJ1-4	TGTGCCAGCAGCCCAGGGGCAACTAATGAAAAACTGTTTTTT	CASSPGATNEKLFF
TRBD1	NA	TRBV7-9	TRBJ2-7	TGTGCCAGCAGCTCCCCCAACGGGACAGATCCCTACGAGCAGTACTTC	CASSSPNGTDPYEQYF
NA	NA	TRBV7-9	TRBJ1-1	TGTGCCAGCAGCTCCGACATCCTCAGAGTCAACACTGAAGCTTTCTTT	CASSSDILRVNTEAFF
NA	NA	TRBV27	TRBJ1-5	TGTGCCAGCAGTTTGGCCGATAGCAATCAGCCCCAGCATTTT	CASSLADSNQPQHF
NA	NA	TRBV5-4	TRBJ1-1	TGTGCCAGCATGATCGGAGTTGGCAACACTGAAGCTTTCTTT	CASMIGVGNTEAFF
NA	NA	TRBV5-6	TRBJ2-1	TGTGCCAGCAGCTCCCTACAGGGTAGCTCCTACAATGAGCAGTTCTTC	CASSSLQGSSYNEQFF
TRBD1	once	TRBV10-3	TRBJ2-3	TGTGCCATCAGTGATGGGACAGCAACAGATACGCAGTATTTT	CAISDGTATDTQYF
TRBD1	NA	TRBV28	TRBJ1-2	TGTGCCAGCAGTACCGAAGCCGGGACAGCGGTTTATGGCTACACCTTC	CASSTEAGTAVYGYTF
NA	NA	TRBV6-6	TRBJ1-6	TGTGCCAGCAACCCAACCCAGGGCAATAATTCACCCCTCCACTTT	CASNPTQGNNSPLHF
TRBD1	NA	TRBV4-3	TRBJ2-5	TGCGCCAGCAGCCCACACAGGGGGCTAGGAGAGACCCAGTACTTC	CASSPHRGLGETQYF